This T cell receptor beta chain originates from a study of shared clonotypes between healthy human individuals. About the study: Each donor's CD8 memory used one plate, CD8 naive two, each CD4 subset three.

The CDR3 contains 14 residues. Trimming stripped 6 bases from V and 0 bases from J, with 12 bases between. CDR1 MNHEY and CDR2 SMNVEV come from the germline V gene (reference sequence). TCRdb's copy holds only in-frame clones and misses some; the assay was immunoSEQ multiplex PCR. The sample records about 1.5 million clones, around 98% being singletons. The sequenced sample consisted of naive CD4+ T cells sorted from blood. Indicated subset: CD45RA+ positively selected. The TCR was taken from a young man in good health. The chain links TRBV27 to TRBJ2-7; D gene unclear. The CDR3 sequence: CASRVVLSSYEQYF. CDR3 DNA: TGTGCCAGCAGAGTAGTACTCAGCTCCTACGAGCAGTACTTC.